This T cell receptor (beta chain) was identified during a study of human T cells and chemical hapten exposure. Study-level points and caveats: With DPC sensitization, TCRs exceeding 1 in 1000 frequency showed no change.

Time point: patch test 1, 2 weeks after DPC sensitization. Regarding treatment: therapeutic diphenylcyclopropenone sensitization with weekly scalp DPC. Investigators collected blood before applying each patch test. It was unfractionated whole blood from which total RNA was extracted. Trimming took 3 bases from V and 2 from J, leaving 8 bases between them. The CDR3 has 13 residues. Germline lookup yields CDR1 ENHRY and CDR2 SYGVKD. Each CDR3 protein gets one entry after TCRdb re-called the RACE reads with MiXCR. The data show tens of thousands of distinct CDR3 sequences, roughly a tenth seen once. On this clonotype itself: Its cognate antigen is unknown.

The genes are TRBV10-3 and TRBJ2-7; D gene unclear. The clonotype comes from a woman in her fifties or sixties with alopecia areata. Some clones in this sample may be carry-over from other donors' samples. This specimen consisted of whole blood, obtained in connection with sensitization to the hapten diphenylcyclopropenone (DPC). As DNA, the CDR3 is TGTGCCATCAGTGAAGTATCGACCTACGAGCAGTACTTC. Amino acids: CAISEVSTYEQYF.